The TCR beta chain described here comes from a study of breast tumors, draining lymph nodes, adjacent tissues. With respect to this clonotype: Its antigen is not identified.

One entry per CDR3 protein, called by TCRdb with MiXCR from the multiplex PCR reads. Of under 70,000 distinct CDR3 sequences in the sample, less than 45% were seen once. CDR1 DFQATT and CDR2 SNEGSKA come from the germline V gene (reference sequence). The CDR3 extends over 16 amino acids. J lost 3 bases, V lost 6 bases, and 13 bases had no gene match. Study results and limitations: Luminal-like breast cancer showed significantly greater tumor-nontumor repertoire similarity than basal-like breast cancer did. Tumors had less TCR diversity than lymph nodes, more than nontumor tissue. Most tumor T cells seemingly derive from lymph node, then expand in tumor. Data only fit, rather than demonstrated, lymph node origin of most tumor T cells.

This receptor was taken from a female donor with breast cancer. Some clones in this sample may be carry-over from other donors' samples. The sample taken for sequencing was breast tumor tissue. The V gene is TRBV20-1, the J gene TRBJ2-1, with TRBD2 identical over 8 bases. The CDR3 reads CSANDGGGVFYNEQFF. CDR3 DNA sequence: TGCAGTGCCAATGACGGGGGGGGGGTTTTCTACAATGAGCAGTTCTTC.